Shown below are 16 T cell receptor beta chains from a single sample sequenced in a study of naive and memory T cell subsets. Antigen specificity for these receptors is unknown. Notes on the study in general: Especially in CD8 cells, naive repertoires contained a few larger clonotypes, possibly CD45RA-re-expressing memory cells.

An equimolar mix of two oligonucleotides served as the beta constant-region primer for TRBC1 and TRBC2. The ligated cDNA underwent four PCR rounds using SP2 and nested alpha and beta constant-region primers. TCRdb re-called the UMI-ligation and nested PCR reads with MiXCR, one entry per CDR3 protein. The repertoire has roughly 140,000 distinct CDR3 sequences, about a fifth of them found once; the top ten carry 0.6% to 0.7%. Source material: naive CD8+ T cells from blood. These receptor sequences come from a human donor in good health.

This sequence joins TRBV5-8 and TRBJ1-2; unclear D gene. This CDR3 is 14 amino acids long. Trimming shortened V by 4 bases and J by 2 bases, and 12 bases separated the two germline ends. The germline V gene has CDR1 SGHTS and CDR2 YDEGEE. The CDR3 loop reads CASSHHNANYGYTF. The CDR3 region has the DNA TGTGCCAGCAGCCATCACAACGCCAACTATGGCTACACCTTC.

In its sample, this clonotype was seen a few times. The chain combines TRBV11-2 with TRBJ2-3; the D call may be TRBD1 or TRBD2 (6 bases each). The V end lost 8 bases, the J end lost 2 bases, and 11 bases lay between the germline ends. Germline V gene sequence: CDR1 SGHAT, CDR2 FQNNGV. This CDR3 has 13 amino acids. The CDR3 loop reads CASGGRPTDTQYF. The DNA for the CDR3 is TGTGCCAGCGGGGGGCGGCCCACAGATACGCAGTATTTT. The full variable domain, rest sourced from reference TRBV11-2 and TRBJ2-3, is EAGVAQSPRYKIIEKRQSVAFWCNPISGHATLYWYQQILGQGPKLLIQFQNNGVVDDSQLPKDRFSAERLKGVDSTLKIQPAKLEDSAVYLCASGGRPTDTQYFGPGTRLTVL.

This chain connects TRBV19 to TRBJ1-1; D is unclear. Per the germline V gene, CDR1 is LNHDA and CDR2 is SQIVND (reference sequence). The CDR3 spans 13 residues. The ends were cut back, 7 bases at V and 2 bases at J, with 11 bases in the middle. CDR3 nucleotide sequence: TGTGCCAGTACGGACGGGCACAACACTGAAGCTTTCTTT. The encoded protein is CASTDGHNTEAFF.

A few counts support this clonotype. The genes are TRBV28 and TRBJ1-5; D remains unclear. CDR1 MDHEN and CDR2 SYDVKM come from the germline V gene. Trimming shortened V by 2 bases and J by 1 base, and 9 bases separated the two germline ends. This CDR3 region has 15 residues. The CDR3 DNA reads TGTGCCAGCAGTTTACAGGCGTGGAGCAATCAGCCCCAGCATTTT. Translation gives CASSLQAWSNQPQHF. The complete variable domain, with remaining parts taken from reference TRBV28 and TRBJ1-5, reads DVKVTQSSRYLVKRTGEKVFLECVQDMDHENMFWYRQDPGLGLRLIYFSYDVKMKEKGDIPEGYSVSREKKERFSLILESASTNQTSMYLCASSLQAWSNQPQHFGDGTRLSIL.

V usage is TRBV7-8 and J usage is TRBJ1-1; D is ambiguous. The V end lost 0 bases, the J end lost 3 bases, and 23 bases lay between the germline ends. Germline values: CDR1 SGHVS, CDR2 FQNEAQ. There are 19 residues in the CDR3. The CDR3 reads CASSLAGLAPERWDTEAFF. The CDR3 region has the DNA TGTGCCAGCAGCTTAGCGGGGTTGGCCCCGGAACGGTGGGACACTGAAGCTTTCTTT.

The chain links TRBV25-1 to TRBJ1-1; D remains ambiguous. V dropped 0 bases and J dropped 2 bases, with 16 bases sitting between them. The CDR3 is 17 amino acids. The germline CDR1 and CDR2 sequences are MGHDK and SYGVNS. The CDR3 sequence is CASSEYHVFGSNTEAFF. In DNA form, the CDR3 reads TGTGCCAGCAGTGAATATCACGTTTTTGGGAGTAACACTGAAGCTTTCTTT.

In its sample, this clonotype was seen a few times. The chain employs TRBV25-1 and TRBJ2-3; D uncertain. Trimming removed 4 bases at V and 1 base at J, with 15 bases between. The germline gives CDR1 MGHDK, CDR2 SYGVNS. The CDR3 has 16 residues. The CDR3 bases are TGTGCCAGCAGTGTACCTCGCCAAGAAGGCACAGATACGCAGTATTTT. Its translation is CASSVPRQEGTDTQYF.

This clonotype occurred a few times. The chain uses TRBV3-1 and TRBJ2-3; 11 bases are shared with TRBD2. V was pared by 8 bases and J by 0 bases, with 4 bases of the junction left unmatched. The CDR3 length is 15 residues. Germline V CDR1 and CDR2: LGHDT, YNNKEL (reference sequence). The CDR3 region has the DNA TGTGCCAGCGAGACTAGCGGGGACAGCACAGATACGCAGTATTTT. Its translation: CASETSGDSTDTQYF.

The CDR3 nucleotides are TGTGCCAGCAGTTACTCCTTAGGCTCCTCCAGGGAGCAGTACTTC. Encoded protein: CASSYSLGSSREQYF. The rearrangement uses TRBV6-6 and TRBJ2-7; D is uncertain. The CDR3 sequence is 15 residues long. Germline lookup yields CDR1 MNHNY and CDR2 SVGAGI (reference sequence). Trimming pared 0 bases from V and 7 bases from J, leaving 16 bases between.

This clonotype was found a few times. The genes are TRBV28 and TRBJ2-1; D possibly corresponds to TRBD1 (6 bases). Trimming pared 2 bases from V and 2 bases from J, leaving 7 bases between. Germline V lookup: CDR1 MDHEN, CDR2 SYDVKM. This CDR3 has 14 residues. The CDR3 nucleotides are TGTGCCAGCAGTTTAACAGGGCCCTACAATGAGCAGTTCTTC. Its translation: CASSLTGPYNEQFF.

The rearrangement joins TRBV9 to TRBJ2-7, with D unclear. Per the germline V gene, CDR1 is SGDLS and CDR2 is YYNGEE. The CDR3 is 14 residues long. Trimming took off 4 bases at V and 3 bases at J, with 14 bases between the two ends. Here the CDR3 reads CASSPVVEGYEQYF. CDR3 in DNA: TGTGCCAGCAGCCCGGTGGTAGAAGGCTACGAGCAGTACTTC. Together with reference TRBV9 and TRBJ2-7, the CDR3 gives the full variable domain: DSGVTQTPKHLITATGQRVTLRCSPRSGDLSVYWYQQSLDQGLQFLIQYYNGEERAKGNILERFSAQQFPDLHSELNLSSLELGDSALYFCASSPVVEGYEQYFGPGTRLTVT.

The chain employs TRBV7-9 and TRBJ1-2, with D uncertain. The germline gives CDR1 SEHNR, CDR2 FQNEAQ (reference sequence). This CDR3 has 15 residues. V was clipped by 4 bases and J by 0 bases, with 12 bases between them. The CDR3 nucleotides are TGTGCCAGCAGCTCCTCGGGCAAGACTAACTATGGCTACACCTTC. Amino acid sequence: CASSSSGKTNYGYTF.

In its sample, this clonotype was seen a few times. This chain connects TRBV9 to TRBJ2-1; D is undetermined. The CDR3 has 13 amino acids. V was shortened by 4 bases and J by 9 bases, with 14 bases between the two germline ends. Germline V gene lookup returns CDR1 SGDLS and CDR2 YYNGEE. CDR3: CASSPTSQSEQFF. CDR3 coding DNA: TGTGCCAGCAGCCCTACGTCCCAGTCTGAGCAGTTCTTC.

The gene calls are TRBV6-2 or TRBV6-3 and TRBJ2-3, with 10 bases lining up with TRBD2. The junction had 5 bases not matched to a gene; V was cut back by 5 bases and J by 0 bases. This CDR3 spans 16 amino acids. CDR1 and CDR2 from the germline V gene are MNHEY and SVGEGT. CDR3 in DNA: TGTGCCAGCAGTGCGATTAGCGGGAGGAGCACAGATACGCAGTATTTT. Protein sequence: CASSAISGRSTDTQYF.

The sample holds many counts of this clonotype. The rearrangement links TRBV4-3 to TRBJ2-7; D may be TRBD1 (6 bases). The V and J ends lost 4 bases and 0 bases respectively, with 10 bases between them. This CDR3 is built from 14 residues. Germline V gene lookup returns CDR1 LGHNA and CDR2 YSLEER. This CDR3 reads CASSPGHNSYEQYF. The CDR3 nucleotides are TGCGCCAGCAGCCCGGGACATAACTCCTACGAGCAGTACTTC.

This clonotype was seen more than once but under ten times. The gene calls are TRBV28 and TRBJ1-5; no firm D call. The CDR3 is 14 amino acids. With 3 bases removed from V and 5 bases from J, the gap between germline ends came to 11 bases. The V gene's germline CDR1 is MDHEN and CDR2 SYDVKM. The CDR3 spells CASSFNVGDQPQHF. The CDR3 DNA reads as TGTGCCAGCAGTTTTAATGTCGGGGATCAGCCCCAGCATTTT.